This T cell receptor beta chain was identified in a study of blood T cell repertoires in COVID-19. Per the original methods: For nucleated cells, counts were estimated from reference gene primer amplification. Sequencing used immunoSEQ multiplex PCR; TCRdb keeps in-frame clones, though not all of them. V and J calls and clone size are those listed in that table; D and trimming were worked out from the DNA. This table holds around 300,000 clones, 70% to 90% found once. Germline-derived CDR1 and CDR2 are MNHEY and SVGAGI. The CDR3 has 15 amino acids. Between the trimmed V and J ends, which lost 6 bases and 0 bases, there was a span of 12 bases.

The sequencing sample was made of peripheral blood. This sequence was found in a woman in her 70s with acute or convalescent COVID-19. The chain is built from TRBV6-5 and TRBJ1-3; tentatively, D is TRBD1 (6 bases). The CDR3 bases are TGTGCCAGCAGATCACAGGGTTTCTCTGGAAACACCATATATTTT. Encoded protein: CASRSQGFSGNTIYF.